Shown below are 10 T cell receptor beta chains from a single sample sequenced in a study of response to subunit inactivated influenza vaccine. TCRdb re-derived calls from the RT-PCR reads in MiXCR, one entry per CDR3 protein. The sample holds fewer than 750,000 distinct CDR3 sequences, 14% seen once. Sequences were derived from PBMCs from blood, sampled roughly 12 days after vaccination. The receptors derive from a man over 45 who received an inactivated influenza vaccine.

This clonotype has more than one count but fewer than ten. This rearrangement joins TRBV2 to TRBJ2-1; D might be TRBD1 or TRBD2, each matching 5 bases. Germline CDR1 and CDR2: SNHLY and FYNNEI. Trimming removed 10 bases at V and 6 bases at J, with 19 bases between. The CDR3 extends over 14 amino acids. The CDR3 protein is CATGRDIRGNEQFF. As DNA, the CDR3 is TGTGCCACGGGACGGGATATTAGGGGCAATGAGCAGTTCTTC.

The sample holds a few counts of this clonotype. The rearrangement joins TRBV19 to TRBJ2-1; 8 bases fit TRBD1. This CDR3 spans 15 amino acids. Per the germline V gene, CDR1 is LNHDA and CDR2 is SQIVND (reference sequence). V lost 7 bases and J lost 6; bases outside the gene matches: 11. CDR3 region: CASKPETGTGNEQFF. CDR3 coding DNA: TGTGCCAGTAAGCCTGAGACAGGGACAGGCAATGAGCAGTTCTTC.

This clonotype was detected a few times. This sequence joins TRBV7-9 and TRBJ2-2; possibly TRBD2 for D (5 bases). Germline CDR1 and CDR2: SEHNR and FQNEAQ (reference sequence). The CDR3 spans 17 residues. Trimming removed 1 base from V and 6 bases from J, with 18 bases in between. In DNA form, the CDR3 reads TGTGCCAGCAGCTTAGGCGGGCGTGACGGCCGCGCCGGGGAGCTGTTTTTT. Its protein product is CASSLGGRDGRAGELFF.

This clonotype was detected ten times or more. V is TRBV2 and J is TRBJ1-6; D remains ambiguous. The V gene lost 10 bases and the J gene lost 7 bases, with 14 bases spanning the gap. From germline, CDR1 is SNHLY and CDR2 FYNNEI. The CDR3 runs 13 residues. CDR3 DNA sequence: TGTGCCACCCAACAGCAAAGGAATTCACCCCTCCACTTT. The encoded protein is CATQQQRNSPLHF.

At least ten counts were recorded for this clonotype. V usage is TRBV29-1 and J usage is TRBJ2-7, with 12 bases fitting TRBD2. This CDR3 spans 14 amino acids. Losses at the gene ends were 5 bases for V and 4 bases for J; bases not matched to a gene: 6. Germline CDR1 and CDR2: SQVTM and ANQGSEA. For the CDR3, the DNA is TGCAGCGTTTGGACTAGCGGGACTACTTACGAGCAGTACTTC. Its protein is CSVWTSGTTYEQYF.

In its sample, this clonotype was seen a few times. The chain uses TRBV6-1 and TRBJ2-3; D is possibly TRBD1 or TRBD2 (6 bases each). CDR1 and CDR2 from the germline V gene are MNHNS and SASEGT. The V and J ends lost 10 bases and 5 bases respectively, with 16 bases between them. The CDR3 has 13 residues. The CDR3 here is CATSEGVVDTQYF. The DNA for the CDR3 is TGTGCCACCTCGGAGGGGGTTGTAGATACGCAGTATTTT.

The chain links TRBV7-9 to TRBJ1-3; 7 bases align to TRBD1. CDR1 is SEHNR and CDR2 is FQNEAQ in the germline V gene (reference sequence). Germline trimming cut 6 bases from V and 7 bases from J; bases unmatched to any gene: 6. This CDR3 spans 13 amino acids. The CDR3 bases are TGTGCCAGCAGATCGACAGGGCTGAACACCATATATTTT. It codes for CASRSTGLNTIYF.

The chain recombines TRBV12-3 or TRBV12-4 with TRBJ2-1; D not certain. The CDR3 length is 18 residues. V shed 5 bases and J shed 5 bases, with 25 bases lying between them. The CDR3 loop is CASSARTSASAIHNEQFF. CDR3 nucleotides: TGTGCCAGCAGTGCACGGACCTCGGCTAGTGCGATCCACAATGAGCAGTTCTTC.

This chain uses TRBV28 with TRBJ2-6, with D possibly TRBD2 on 5 matching bases. The CDR3 length is 16 residues. CDR1 and CDR2 from the germline V gene are MDHEN and SYDVKM. Trimming left V 4 bases short and J 0 bases short, with 10 bases between. CDR3 nucleotide sequence: TGTGCCAGCAGTTCGAGGGCGAGCTCTGGGGCCAACGTCCTGACTTTC. Translated, it gives CASSSRASSGANVLTF.

The J gene is TRBJ2-1, the V gene TRBV11-2, with 11 nucleotides matching TRBD2. The CDR3 totals 15 residues. The J segment lost 10 bases and the V segment lost 3 bases, leaving 8 bases of the junction unmatched. Germline CDR1 is SGHAT and CDR2 is FQNNGV. CDR3 nucleotide sequence: TGTGCCAGCAGCTTGGCCGGGACTAGCGGAGACGAGCAGTTCTTC. This translates into CASSLAGTSGDEQFF.